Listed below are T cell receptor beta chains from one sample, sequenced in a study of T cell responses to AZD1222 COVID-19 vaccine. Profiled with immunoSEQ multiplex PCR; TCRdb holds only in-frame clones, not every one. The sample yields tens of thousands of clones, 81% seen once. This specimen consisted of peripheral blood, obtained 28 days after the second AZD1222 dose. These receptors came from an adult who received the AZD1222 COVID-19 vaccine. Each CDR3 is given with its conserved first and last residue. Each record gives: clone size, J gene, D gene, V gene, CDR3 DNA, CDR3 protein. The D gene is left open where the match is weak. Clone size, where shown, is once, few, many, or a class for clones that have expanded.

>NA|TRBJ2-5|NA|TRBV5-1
TGCGCCAGCAGCTTTGGGGAGACCCAGTACTTC
CASSFGETQYF
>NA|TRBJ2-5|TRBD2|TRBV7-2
TGTGCCAGCAGCTTTTGGGGGACTAGACAAGAGACCCAGTACTTC
CASSFWGTRQETQYF
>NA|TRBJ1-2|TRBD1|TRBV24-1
TGTGCCACCAGGGACACAGGGGGAAGAGATGGCTACACCTTC
CATRDTGGRDGYTF
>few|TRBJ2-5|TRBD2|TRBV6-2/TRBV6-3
TGTGCCAGCAGTTACGGCGGGACTAGCCTCCAAGAGACCCAGTACTTC
CASSYGGTSLQETQYF
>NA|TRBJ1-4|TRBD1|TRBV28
TGTGCCAGCAGTTCCCTACAGGGGACTAATGAAAAACTGTTTTTT
CASSSLQGTNEKLFF
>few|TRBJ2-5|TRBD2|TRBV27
TGTGCCAGCAGTGGCTGGCTAGCGGGACAAGAGACCCAGTACTTC
CASSGWLAGQETQYF
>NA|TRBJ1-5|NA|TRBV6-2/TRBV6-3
TGTGCCAGCAGTTACCGTGGTGAGGTTCAGCCCCAGCATTTT
CASSYRGEVQPQHF
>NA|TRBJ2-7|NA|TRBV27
TGTGCCAGCAGTTTAGTGGGTTTGGGTACATACGAGCAGTACTTC
CASSLVGLGTYEQYF
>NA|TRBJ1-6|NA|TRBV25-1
TGTGCCAGCAGTGAATATGGGGGCAAAGGTTCACCCCTCCACTTT
CASSEYGGKGSPLHF
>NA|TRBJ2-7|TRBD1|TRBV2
TGTGCCAGCAGTGATTTGGACAGGGGCCACGAGCAGTACTTC
CASSDLDRGHEQYF
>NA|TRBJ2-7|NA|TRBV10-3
TGTGCCATCCAGGGGGGCCTTAGGGCCAACGAGCAGTACTTC
CAIQGGLRANEQYF
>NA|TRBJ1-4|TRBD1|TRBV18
TGTGCCAGCTCCCTAGTTCAGGGGGCAACTAATGAAAAACTGTTTTTT
CASSLVQGATNEKLFF
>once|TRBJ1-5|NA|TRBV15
TGTGCCACTGGAGGTGTAAATTACAATCAGCCCCAGCATTTT
CATGGVNYNQPQHF
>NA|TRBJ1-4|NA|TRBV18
TGTGCCAGCTCACCACGCTCGGGGATTAATGAAAAACTGTTTTTT
CASSPRSGINEKLFF
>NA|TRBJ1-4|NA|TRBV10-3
TGTGCCATCAGTCGAACGGGGGAAGCAACTAATGAAAAACTGTTTTTT
CAISRTGEATNEKLFF
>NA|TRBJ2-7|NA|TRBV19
TGTGCCAGTACGTCGGATCACGAGCAGTACTTC
CASTSDHEQYF
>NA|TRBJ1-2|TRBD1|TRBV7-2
TGTGCCAGCAGCTTTAATCGAGGGACAGGGGGCACAGGTGGCTACACCTTC
CASSFNRGTGGTGGYTF
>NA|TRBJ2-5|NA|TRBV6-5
TGTGCCAGCAGTTACTTGCGTCAAGAGACCCAGTACTTC
CASSYLRQETQYF
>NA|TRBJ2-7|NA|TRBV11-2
TGTGCCAGCAGCCCCCCGCGCGAAAGGCAGTACTTC
CASSPPRERQYF
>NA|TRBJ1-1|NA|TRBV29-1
TGCAGCGTACTGGAACAGGGAGGGTACATGAACACTGAAGCTTTCTTT
CSVLEQGGYMNTEAFF
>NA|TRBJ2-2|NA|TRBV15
TGTGCCACCAGCAGAGAGGGCGGTCCGACCGGGGAGCTGTTTTTT
CATSREGGPTGELFF
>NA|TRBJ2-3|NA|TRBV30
TGTGCCTGGAGTACAGGGCCCGGCACAGATACGCAGTATTTT
CAWSTGPGTDTQYF
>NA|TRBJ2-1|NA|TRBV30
TGTGCCTGGAGTGTAATGGGCGTAAGTGAGCAGTTCTTC
CAWSVMGVSEQFF
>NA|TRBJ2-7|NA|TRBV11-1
TGTGCCAGCAGCTTTGAAACCCCTGGGGGGCAGTACTTC
CASSFETPGGQYF
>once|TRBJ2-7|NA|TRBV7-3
TGTGCCAGCAGCTTAAAAGGGGGCGAGCAGTACTTC
CASSLKGGEQYF
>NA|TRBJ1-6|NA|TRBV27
TGTGCCAGCAGTCACAACACGGGGAATTCACCCCTCCACTTT
CASSHNTGNSPLHF
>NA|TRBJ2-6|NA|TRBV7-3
TGTGCCAGCAGCTCACCCATGGTGCAGGGTTATGGGGCCAACGTCCTGACTTTC
CASSSPMVQGYGANVLTF
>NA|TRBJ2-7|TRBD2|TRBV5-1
TGCGCCAGCAGCTTGGAGGCTAGCGGAACCTACGAGCAGTACTTC
CASSLEASGTYEQYF
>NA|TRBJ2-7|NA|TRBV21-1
TGTGCCAGCAGCCGGAAGGTGGGCGGCGAGCAGTACTTC
CASSRKVGGEQYF
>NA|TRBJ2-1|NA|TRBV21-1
TGTGCCAGCAGGAGGCTAGCGGGAGTCGACAATGAGCAGTTCTTC
CASRRLAGVDNEQFF
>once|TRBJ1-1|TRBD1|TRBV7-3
TGTGCCAGCAGCTTAACCAGGGGGGATACTGAAGCTTTCTTT
CASSLTRGDTEAFF
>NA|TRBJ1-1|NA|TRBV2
TGTGCCAGCAGTGAAGCGGAGGTATCGATTGGCACTGAAGCTTTCTTT
CASSEAEVSIGTEAFF